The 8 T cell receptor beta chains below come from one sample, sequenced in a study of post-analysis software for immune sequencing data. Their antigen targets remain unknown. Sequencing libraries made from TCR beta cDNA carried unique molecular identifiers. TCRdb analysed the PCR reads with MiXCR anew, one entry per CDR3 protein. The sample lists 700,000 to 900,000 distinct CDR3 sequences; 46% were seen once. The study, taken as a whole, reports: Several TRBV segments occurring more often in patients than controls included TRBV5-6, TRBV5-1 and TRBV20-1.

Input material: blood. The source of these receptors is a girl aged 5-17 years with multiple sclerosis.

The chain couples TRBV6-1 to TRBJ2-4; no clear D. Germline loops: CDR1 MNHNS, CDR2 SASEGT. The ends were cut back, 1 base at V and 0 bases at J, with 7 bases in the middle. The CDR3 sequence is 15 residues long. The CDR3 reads CASSEGTLAKNIQYF. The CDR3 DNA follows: TGTGCCAGCAGTGAAGGGACGCTAGCCAAAAACATTCAGTACTTC.

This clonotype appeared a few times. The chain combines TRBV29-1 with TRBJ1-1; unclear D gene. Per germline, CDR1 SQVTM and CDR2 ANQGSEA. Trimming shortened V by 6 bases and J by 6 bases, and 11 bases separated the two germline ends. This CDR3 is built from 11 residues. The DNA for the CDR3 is TGCAGCGTCGACCCTGGGGCTGAAGCTTTCTTT. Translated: CSVDPGAEAFF.

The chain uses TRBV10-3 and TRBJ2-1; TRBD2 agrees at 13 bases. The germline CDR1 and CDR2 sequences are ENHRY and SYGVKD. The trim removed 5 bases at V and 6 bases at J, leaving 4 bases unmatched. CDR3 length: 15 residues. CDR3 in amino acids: CAISRTSGSSNEQFF. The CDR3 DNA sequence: TGTGCCATCAGTAGGACTAGCGGGAGCTCCAATGAGCAGTTCTTC.

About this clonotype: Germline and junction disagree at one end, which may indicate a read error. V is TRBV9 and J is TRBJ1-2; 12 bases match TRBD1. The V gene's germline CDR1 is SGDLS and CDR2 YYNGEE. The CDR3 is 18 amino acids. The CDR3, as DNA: TGTGCCAGCAGCCCGATTCCGGGCTGGGACAGGGGGCAGGTTGGCGACACCTTC. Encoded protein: CASSPIPGWDRGQVGDTF. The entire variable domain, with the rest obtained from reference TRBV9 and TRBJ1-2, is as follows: DSGVTQTPKHLITATGQRVTLRCSPRSGDLSVYWYQQSLDQGLQFLIQYYNGEERAKGNILERFSAQQFPDLHSELNLSSLELGDSALYFCASSPIPGWDRGQVGDTFGSGTRLTVV.

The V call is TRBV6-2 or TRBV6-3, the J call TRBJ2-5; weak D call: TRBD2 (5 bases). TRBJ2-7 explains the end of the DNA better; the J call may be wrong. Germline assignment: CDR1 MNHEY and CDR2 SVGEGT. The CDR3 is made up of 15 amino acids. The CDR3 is CASSRLGILTSEQYF. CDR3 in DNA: TGTGCCAGCAGTCGCCTCGGGATTCTCACCTCCGAGCAGTACTTC.

CDR3 nucleotides: TGCAGCGTCCTCCCGGACAGGGATGGCTACACCTTC. Encoded protein: CSVLPDRDGYTF. This chain uses TRBV29-1 with TRBJ1-2; the match to TRBD1 covers 8 bases. In germline, CDR1 is SQVTM, CDR2 ANQGSEA. V was clipped by 6 bases and J by 6 bases; unmatched bases: 6. The CDR3 covers 12 residues.

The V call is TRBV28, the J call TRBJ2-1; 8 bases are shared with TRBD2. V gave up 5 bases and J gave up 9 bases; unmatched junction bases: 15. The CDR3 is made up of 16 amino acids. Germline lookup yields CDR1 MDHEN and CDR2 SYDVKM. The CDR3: CASSQTAGATHGEQFF. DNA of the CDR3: TGTGCCAGCAGTCAGACAGCGGGAGCCACCCACGGTGAGCAGTTCTTC.

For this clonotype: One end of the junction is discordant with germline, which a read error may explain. CDR3 coding DNA: TGCGCCACCAGGCTTAGGGGTGAGCCCCTCCACTTT. Protein: CATRLRGEPLHF. The genes are TRBV24-1 and TRBJ1-6; D possibly corresponds to TRBD1 (5 bases). This CDR3 comprises 12 residues. Germline V gene sequence: CDR1 KGHDR, CDR2 SFDVKD.